A single sample gave rise to the 18 T cell receptor beta chains below, sequenced in a study of blood T cell repertoires in COVID-19 (TCRdb year 2020). Library preparation used the immunoSEQ multiplex PCR assay. TCRdb mirrors the immuneACCESS table, restricted to in-frame sequences. Some clones are absent from its copies; in checked studies, under half trace to an unresolved V gene, and the reason for the others is unknown. The table for this sample lists about 58,000 clones; around 87% of them were counted only once. Under 8% of the sample goes to the ten largest clones. The sequenced sample consisted of peripheral blood. The receptors were gathered from a human donor with active COVID-19. The donor label of this sample is uncertain.

The rearrangement joins TRBV6-2 or TRBV6-3 to TRBJ2-7; D gene unclear. Per the germline V gene, CDR1 is MNHEY and CDR2 is SVGEGT. Trimming removed 4 bases at V and 2 bases at J, with 6 bases between. The CDR3 contains 12 residues. The CDR3 sequence is CASSSPPYEQYF. Here the CDR3 DNA reads TGTGCCAGCAGTTCCCCTCCCTACGAGCAGTACTTC.

In its sample, this clone was seen a few times. The chain uses TRBV6-4 and TRBJ2-3; the match to TRBD2 covers 10 bases. The CDR3 is 15 residues long. Germline lookup yields CDR1 MRHNA and CDR2 SNTAGT. V was pared by 4 bases and J by 4 bases, with 5 bases of the junction left unmatched. Here the CDR3 reads CASSVTAGGSDTQYF. For the CDR3, the DNA is TGTGCCAGCAGTGTGACAGCGGGAGGGTCAGATACGCAGTATTTT.

The chain links TRBV7-9 to TRBJ2-6, with 7 bases aligning to TRBD1. J lost 0 bases, V lost 5 bases, and 7 bases had no gene match. This CDR3 contains 17 residues. Germline V CDR1 and CDR2: SEHNR, FQNEAQ (reference sequence). The DNA of the CDR3 is TGTGCCAGCAGCCTAGGACAGGCGCTCTCTGGGGCCAACGTCCTGACTTTC. It is translated as CASSLGQALSGANVLTF.

Turning to this clone: Germline and junction disagree at one end, which may indicate a read error. The rearrangement links TRBV7-7 to TRBJ2-5; D gene ambiguous. Germline CDR1 reads SSHAT; CDR2 reads FNYEAQ (reference sequence). The CDR3 has 13 residues. The CDR3 DNA reads TGTGCTAGCAGCCGTGACATCCAAGAGACCCAGTACTTC. The encoded protein is CASSRDIQETQYF. The full variable domain, rest sourced from reference TRBV7-7 and TRBJ2-5, is GAGVSQSPRYKVTKRGQDVTLRCDPISSHATLYWYQQALGQGPEFLTYFNYEAQPDKSGLPSDRFSAERPEGSISTLTIQRTEQRDSAMYRCASSRDIQETQYFGPGTRLLVL.

V and J are TRBV6-2 or TRBV6-3 and TRBJ1-1, with D hard to call. Germline loops: CDR1 MNHEY, CDR2 SVGEGT. Trimming took 5 bases from V and 0 from J, leaving 16 bases between them. The CDR3 is 16 amino acids. The CDR3 sequence is CASSESPRSMNTEAFF. Written as DNA, the CDR3 is TGTGCCAGCAGTGAGTCCCCCAGGTCAATGAACACTGAAGCTTTCTTT.

The J gene is TRBJ2-1, the V gene TRBV5-1, with TRBD1 identical over 7 bases. Per the germline V gene, CDR1 is SGHRS and CDR2 is YFSETQ. V trimming: 4 bases; J trimming: 9 bases; junction bases outside the gene matches: 7. CDR3 length: 13 residues. The CDR3 spells CASSGKGAVEQFF. The DNA for the CDR3 is TGCGCCAGCAGCGGTAAGGGGGCGGTTGAGCAGTTCTTC.

This clone has just a few counts. The rearrangement joins TRBV5-1 to TRBJ2-1; 11 bases fit TRBD2. The CDR3 is 16 residues long. V trimming: 4 bases; J trimming: 4 bases; junction bases outside the gene matches: 7. Germline V gene data show CDR1 as SGHRS and CDR2 as YFSETQ. CDR3 sequence: CASSPTGTSGYNEQFF. CDR3 DNA: TGCGCCAGCAGCCCTACCGGGACTAGCGGTTACAATGAGCAGTTCTTC.

V and J are TRBV2 and TRBJ2-4, with 10 bases lining up with TRBD2. Germline V CDR1 and CDR2: SNHLY, FYNNEI. The V and J ends lost 7 bases and 11 bases, in that order; junction bases with no gene match: 11. CDR3 length equals 14 residues. The CDR3 protein is CASTYQELAGLQYF. In DNA form, the CDR3 reads TGTGCCAGCACCTACCAGGAACTAGCGGGGCTTCAGTACTTC.

V gene TRBV18 combines with J gene TRBJ2-7; D is perhaps TRBD2 (6 bases). V lost 2 bases and J lost 3, with 8 bases in between. Germline V gene sequence: CDR1 KGHSH, CDR2 LQKENI. The CDR3 totals 13 residues. The CDR3 DNA sequence: TGTGCCAGCTCACCAGTGCGGGGCTACGAGCAGTACTTC. It specifies CASSPVRGYEQYF.

The rearrangement links TRBV11-2 to TRBJ2-1; D possibly corresponds to TRBD2 (6 bases). The CDR3 runs 14 residues. Germline V gene data show CDR1 as SGHAT and CDR2 as FQNNGV. V was pared by 8 bases and J by 0 bases, with 11 bases between. The DNA for the CDR3 is TGTGCCAGCCAAGTCGGGAGCTCCTACAATGAGCAGTTCTTC. Protein product: CASQVGSSYNEQFF.

This rearrangement joins TRBV25-1 to TRBJ1-1; D gene uncertain. CDR3 length: 11 residues. Trimming stripped 8 bases from V and 7 bases from J, with 11 bases between. Germline V lookup: CDR1 MGHDK, CDR2 SYGVNS. The CDR3 sequence: CASLGSGEAFF. CDR3 nucleotides: TGTGCCAGCCTTGGGAGTGGTGAAGCTTTCTTT.

The count of this clone is one. The chain recombines TRBV3-1 (or the pseudogene TRBV3-2) with TRBJ1-1; TRBD1 is a possible D gene (5 bases). The CDR3 extends over 12 amino acids. In germline, CDR1 is LGHDT, CDR2 YNNKEL (reference sequence). Deletions cut 3 bases from V and 5 bases from J, with 7 bases between. CDR3 in amino acids: CASSQTETEAFF. CDR3 in DNA: TGTGCCAGCAGCCAGACAGAAACTGAAGCTTTCTTT.

This sequence joins TRBV2 and TRBJ1-2; 10 bases map to TRBD1. V lost 6 bases, J lost 7 bases, and 14 bases stayed unmatched. The germline gives CDR1 SNHLY, CDR2 FYNNEI. There are 16 residues in the CDR3. The CDR3 nucleotides are TGTGCCAGCAGCAAGACGAGGGGACAGGGGTACGGTGGCTACACCTTC. It yields the protein CASSKTRGQGYGGYTF.

Concerning this clone itself: The junction shows a germline mismatch at one end, possibly a read error. The chain carries TRBV5-1 and TRBJ2-1; D is undetermined. The CDR3 is 16 residues long. Germline V CDR1 and CDR2: SGHRS, YFSETQ. CDR3 sequence: CASSLLGSSDLLKGIF. CDR3 bases: TGCGCCAGCAGCTTGTTGGGCAGCTCTGACCTTCTAAAAGGTATCTTC.

The chain couples TRBV29-1 to TRBJ2-5, with 7 positions matching TRBD1. The CDR3 runs to 12 residues. J gave up 5 bases and V 8 bases, and 8 bases lay outside the gene matches. Germline V gene data show CDR1 as SQVTM and CDR2 as ANQGSEA. The DNA of the CDR3 is TGCAGCTTCACCAGGGGGATTGAGACCCAGTACTTC. Protein product: CSFTRGIETQYF.

The chain combines TRBV29-1 with TRBJ1-2; TRBD1 matches at 11 bases. The CDR3 loop spans 15 amino acids. J gave up 2 bases and V 7 bases, and 9 bases lay outside the gene matches. Germline V gene lookup returns CDR1 SQVTM and CDR2 ANQGSEA. The CDR3 nucleotides are TGCAGCGCGGGACAGGGGGTCTTACCGAACTATGGCTACACCTTC. It is translated as CSAGQGVLPNYGYTF.

The V gene is TRBV6-1, the J gene TRBJ2-7; no definite D call. Germline V lookup: CDR1 MNHNS, CDR2 SASEGT. The CDR3 is made up of 13 amino acids. V shed 3 bases and J shed 1 base, with 7 bases lying between them. CDR3 in DNA: TGTGCCAGCAGTGATTGGAGTTCCTACGAGCAGTACTTC. This encodes CASSDWSSYEQYF.

This sequence joins TRBV5-1 and TRBJ2-1; D gene unclear. Trimming cost V 7 bases and J 7 bases, with 12 bases left between them. Looked up from germline, CDR1 is SGHRS and CDR2 is YFSETQ. This CDR3 region has 12 residues. In nucleotides, the CDR3 is TGCGCCAGCCATACCAATGAGAATGAGCAGTTCTTC. Translation gives CASHTNENEQFF.